This is a list of T cell receptor beta chains from one sample in a study of T cell responses to AZD1222 COVID-19 vaccine. Only in-frame clones appear in the TCRdb table, and some are missing; sequencing was by immunoSEQ multiplex PCR. The profile covers approximately 89,000 clones, with 85% to 95% appearing a single time and 11% taken by the ten largest. The specimen was peripheral blood, collected 28 days after the second AZD1222 dose. These receptors were collected from an adult who received the AZD1222 COVID-19 vaccine. Each CDR3 is given with its conserved first and last residue. The D gene is left open where the match is weak. Size values are once, few and many counts, or a class for expanded clones, and some rows have none.

. | TRBJ1-5 | TRBV28 | . | CATRLGSNQPQHF | TGTGCCACCAGGCTAGGGAGCAATCAGCCCCAGCATTTT
. | TRBJ1-1 | TRBV5-6 | TRBD1 | CASSATGLNTEAFF | TGTGCCAGCAGCGCGACAGGGTTGAACACTGAAGCTTTCTTT
. | TRBJ1-2 | TRBV2 | . | CASSPRGTANYGYTF | TGTGCCAGCAGCCCACGGGGGACCGCTAACTATGGCTACACCTTC
once | TRBJ2-2 | TRBV30 | TRBD1 | CAWWSPGQGFFGELFF | TGTGCCTGGTGGTCCCCTGGACAGGGATTCTTCGGGGAGCTGTTTTTT
. | TRBJ1-5 | TRBV27 | TRBD1 | CASSLRTGDQPQHF | TGTGCCAGCAGTCTCAGGACAGGGGACCAGCCCCAGCATTTT
. | TRBJ1-1 | TRBV5-6 | . | CASSLVQGSDTEAFF | TGTGCCAGCAGCTTGGTGCAGGGTAGTGACACTGAAGCTTTCTTT
. | TRBJ2-1 | TRBV7-9 | TRBD2 | CASSFHDGLADYNEQFF | TGTGCCAGCAGTTTCCACGATGGGCTAGCGGACTACAATGAGCAGTTCTTC
. | TRBJ1-5 | TRBV19 | . | CASSISLRGRNQPQHF | TGTGCCAGTAGTATAAGCCTACGGGGGCGCAATCAGCCCCAGCATTTT
once | TRBJ1-2 | TRBV18 | . | CASSPGGANYGYTF | TGTGCCAGCTCACCTGGGGGAGCTAACTATGGCTACACCTTC
. | TRBJ1-3 | TRBV29-1 | . | CSVESSGNTIYF | TGCAGCGTCGAGAGCTCTGGAAACACCATATATTTT
once | TRBJ2-1 | TRBV20-1 | . | CSARDQWEQFF | TGCAGTGCTAGAGATCAATGGGAGCAGTTCTTC
. | TRBJ1-5 | TRBV19 | . | CASRGLTQPQHF | TGTGCCAGTCGGGGTTTAACTCAGCCCCAGCATTTT
. | TRBJ1-6 | TRBV27 | . | CASRWDYNSPLHF | TGTGCCAGCAGGTGGGACTATAATTCACCCCTCCACTTT
. | TRBJ1-3 | TRBV5-1 | . | CASSSSQEAGNTIYF | TGCGCCAGCAGCTCATCACAGGAGGCTGGAAACACCATATATTTT
. | TRBJ1-3 | TRBV5-4 | TRBD1 | CAIGTGAGNTIYF | TGTGCCATCGGGACAGGGGCTGGAAACACCATATATTTT